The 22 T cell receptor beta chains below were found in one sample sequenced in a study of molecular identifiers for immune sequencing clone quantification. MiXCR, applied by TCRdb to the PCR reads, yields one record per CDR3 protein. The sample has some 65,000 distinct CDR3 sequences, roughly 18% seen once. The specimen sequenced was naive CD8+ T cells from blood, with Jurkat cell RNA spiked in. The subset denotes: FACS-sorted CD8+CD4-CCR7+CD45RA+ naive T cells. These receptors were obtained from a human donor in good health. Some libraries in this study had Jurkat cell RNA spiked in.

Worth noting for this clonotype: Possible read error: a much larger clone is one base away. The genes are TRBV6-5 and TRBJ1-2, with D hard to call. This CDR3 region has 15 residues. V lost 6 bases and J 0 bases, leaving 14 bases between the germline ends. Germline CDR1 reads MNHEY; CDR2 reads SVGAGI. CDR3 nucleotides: TGTGCCAGCAGGCCCAGCGAGGGAACTAACTATGGCTACACCTTC. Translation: CASRPSEGTNYGYTF.

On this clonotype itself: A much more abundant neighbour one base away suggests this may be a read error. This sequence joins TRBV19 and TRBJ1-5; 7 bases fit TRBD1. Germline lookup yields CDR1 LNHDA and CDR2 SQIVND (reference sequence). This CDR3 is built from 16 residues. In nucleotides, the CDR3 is TGTGCCAGTAGTGCGGGGACAGATTATAGCAAGCAGCCCCAGCATTTT. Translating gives CASSAGTDYSKQPQHF.

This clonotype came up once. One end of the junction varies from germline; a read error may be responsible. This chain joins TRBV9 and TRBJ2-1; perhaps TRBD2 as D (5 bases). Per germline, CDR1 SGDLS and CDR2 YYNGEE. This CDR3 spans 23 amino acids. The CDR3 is CASGVPRGNSRSGSVSSYNEQFF. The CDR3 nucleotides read TGTGCCAGCGGCGTCCCACGGGGAAACTCGAGGTCGGGTTCTGTCAGCTCCTACAATGAGCAGTTCTTC.

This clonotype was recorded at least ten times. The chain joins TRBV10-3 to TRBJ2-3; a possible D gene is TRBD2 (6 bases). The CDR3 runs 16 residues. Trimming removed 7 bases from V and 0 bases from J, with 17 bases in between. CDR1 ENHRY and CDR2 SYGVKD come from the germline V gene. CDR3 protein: CAITPTGLSSTDTQYF. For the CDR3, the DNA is TGTGCCATCACCCCCACGGGACTTTCTAGCACAGATACGCAGTATTTT.

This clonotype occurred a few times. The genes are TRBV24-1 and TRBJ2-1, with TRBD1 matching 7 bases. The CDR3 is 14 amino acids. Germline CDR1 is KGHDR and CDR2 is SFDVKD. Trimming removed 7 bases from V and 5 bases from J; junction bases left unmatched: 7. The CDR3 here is CATRATGWDNEQFF. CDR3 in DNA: TGTGCCACCAGAGCGACAGGGTGGGACAATGAGCAGTTCTTC.

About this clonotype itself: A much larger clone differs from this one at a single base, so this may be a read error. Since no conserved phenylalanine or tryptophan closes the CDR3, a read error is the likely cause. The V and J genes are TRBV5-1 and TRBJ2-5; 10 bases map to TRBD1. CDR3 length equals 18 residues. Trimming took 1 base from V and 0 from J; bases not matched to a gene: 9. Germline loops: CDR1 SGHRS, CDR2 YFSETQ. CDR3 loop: CASSLPPRGQGYQETQYI. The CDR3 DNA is TGCGCCAGCAGCTTGCCCCCCCGGGGACAGGGGTACCAAGAGACCCAGTACATC.

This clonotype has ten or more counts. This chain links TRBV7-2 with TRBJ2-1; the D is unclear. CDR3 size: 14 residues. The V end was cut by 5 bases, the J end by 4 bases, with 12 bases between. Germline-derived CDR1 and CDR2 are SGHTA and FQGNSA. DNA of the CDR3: TGTGCCAGCAGCCAAACCCCACTTTACAATGAGCAGTTCTTC. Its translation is CASSQTPLYNEQFF.

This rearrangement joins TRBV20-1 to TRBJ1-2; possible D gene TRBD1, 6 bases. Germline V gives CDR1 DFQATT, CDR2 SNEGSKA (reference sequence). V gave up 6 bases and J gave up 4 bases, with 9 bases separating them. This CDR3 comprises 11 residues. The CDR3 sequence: CSAGDIYGYTF. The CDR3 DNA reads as TGCAGTGCCGGGGACATCTATGGCTACACCTTC.

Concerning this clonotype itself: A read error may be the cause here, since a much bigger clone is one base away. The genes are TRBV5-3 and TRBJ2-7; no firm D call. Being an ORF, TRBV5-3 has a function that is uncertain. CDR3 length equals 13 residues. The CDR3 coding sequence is TGTGCCAGCAGCTCTGGGCCTACCTACGAGCAGCACTTC. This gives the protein CASSSGPTYEQHF.

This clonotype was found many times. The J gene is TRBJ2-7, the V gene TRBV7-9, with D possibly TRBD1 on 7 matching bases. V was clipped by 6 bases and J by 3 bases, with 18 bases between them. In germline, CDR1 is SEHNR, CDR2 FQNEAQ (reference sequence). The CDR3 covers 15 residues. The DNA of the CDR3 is TGTGCCAGCAGTTCAGGGGGGCAGGTACGCTACGAGCAGTACTTC. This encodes CASSSGGQVRYEQYF.

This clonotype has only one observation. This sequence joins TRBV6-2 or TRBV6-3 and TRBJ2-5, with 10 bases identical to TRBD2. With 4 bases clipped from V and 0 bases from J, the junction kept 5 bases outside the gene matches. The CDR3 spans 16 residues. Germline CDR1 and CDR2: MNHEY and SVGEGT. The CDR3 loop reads CASSSEREGHQETQYF. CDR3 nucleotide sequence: TGTGCCAGCAGTTCAGAGCGGGAGGGCCACCAAGAGACCCAGTACTTC.

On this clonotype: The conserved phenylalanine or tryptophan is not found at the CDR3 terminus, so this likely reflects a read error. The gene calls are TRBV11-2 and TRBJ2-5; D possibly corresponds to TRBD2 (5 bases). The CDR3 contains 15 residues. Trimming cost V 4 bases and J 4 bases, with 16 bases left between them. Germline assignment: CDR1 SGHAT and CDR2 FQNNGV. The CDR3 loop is CASSCQFGVRETQYS. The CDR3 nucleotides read TGTGCCAGCAGCTGTCAGTTCGGGGTCAGAGAGACCCAGTACTCC.

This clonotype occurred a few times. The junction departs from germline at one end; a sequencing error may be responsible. CDR3 DNA: TGTGCCAGCAGCTTGGGACTCCCACTCGGGAGGGACACTGAAGCTTTCTTT. Encoded protein: CASSLGLPLGRDTEAFF. The chain couples TRBV5-3 to TRBJ1-1, with TRBD1 as a possible D gene (5 bases). TRBV5-3 falls under the ORF class, with uncertain function. The CDR3 is 17 residues long.

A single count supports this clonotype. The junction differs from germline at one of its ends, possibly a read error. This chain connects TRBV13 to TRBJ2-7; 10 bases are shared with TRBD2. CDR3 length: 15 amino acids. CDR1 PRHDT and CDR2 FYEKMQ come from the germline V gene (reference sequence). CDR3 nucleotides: TGTGCCAGCAGCTTAGTGCGGCTAGCGGGAGATGAGCTGTACTTC. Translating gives CASSLVRLAGDELYF.

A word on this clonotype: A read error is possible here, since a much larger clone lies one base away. For the CDR3, the DNA is TGCAGCGTTGTAGGGAACTATGGCTACGCCTTC. It translates to CSVVGNYGYAF. The chain joins TRBV29-1 to TRBJ1-2; D is unclear. The CDR3 consists of 11 residues. Per the germline V gene, CDR1 is SQVTM and CDR2 is ANQGSEA.

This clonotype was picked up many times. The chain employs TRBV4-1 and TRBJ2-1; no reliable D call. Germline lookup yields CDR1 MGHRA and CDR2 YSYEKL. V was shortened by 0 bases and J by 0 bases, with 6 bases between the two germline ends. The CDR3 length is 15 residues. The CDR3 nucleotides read TGCGCCAGCAGCCAAGAACTAAGCTCCTACAATGAGCAGTTCTTC. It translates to CASSQELSSYNEQFF.

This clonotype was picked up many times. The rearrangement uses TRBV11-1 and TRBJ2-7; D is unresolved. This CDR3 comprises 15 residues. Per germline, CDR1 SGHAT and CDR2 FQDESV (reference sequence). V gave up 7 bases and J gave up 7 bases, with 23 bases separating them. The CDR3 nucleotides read TGTGCCAGCACCCTGGCCCCGGACCTAATTTGGGAGCAGTACTTC. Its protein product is CASTLAPDLIWEQYF.

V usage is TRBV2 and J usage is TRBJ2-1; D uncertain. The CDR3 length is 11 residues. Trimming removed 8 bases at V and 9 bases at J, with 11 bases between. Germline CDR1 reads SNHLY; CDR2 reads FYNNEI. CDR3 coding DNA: TGTGCCAGCCTTTTTGGGGTTGAGCAGTTCTTC. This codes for CASLFGVEQFF.

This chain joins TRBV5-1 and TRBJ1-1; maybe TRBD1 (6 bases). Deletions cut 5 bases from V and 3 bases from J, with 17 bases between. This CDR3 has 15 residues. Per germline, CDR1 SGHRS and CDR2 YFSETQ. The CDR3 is CASRTQGGVDTEAFF. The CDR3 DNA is TGCGCCAGCAGAACACAGGGAGGTGTCGACACTGAAGCTTTCTTT.

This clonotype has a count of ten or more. The CDR3 bases are TGCGCCAGCAGCTTCGGGACTGGTGACGAGCAGTACTTC. Translating gives CASSFGTGDEQYF. This chain joins TRBV5-1 and TRBJ2-7, with TRBD2 as a possible D gene (6 bases). The CDR3 is 13 amino acids. The germline CDR1 and CDR2 sequences are SGHRS and YFSETQ. Trimming cost V 2 bases and J 5 bases, with 11 bases left between them.

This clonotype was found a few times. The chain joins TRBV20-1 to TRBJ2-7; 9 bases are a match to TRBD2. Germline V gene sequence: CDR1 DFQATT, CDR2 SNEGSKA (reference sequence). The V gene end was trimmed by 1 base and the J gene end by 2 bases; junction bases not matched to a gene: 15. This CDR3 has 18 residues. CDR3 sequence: CSARVTQWREGLPYEQYF. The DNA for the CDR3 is TGCAGTGCTAGAGTTACCCAATGGCGGGAGGGGTTACCCTACGAGCAGTACTTC.

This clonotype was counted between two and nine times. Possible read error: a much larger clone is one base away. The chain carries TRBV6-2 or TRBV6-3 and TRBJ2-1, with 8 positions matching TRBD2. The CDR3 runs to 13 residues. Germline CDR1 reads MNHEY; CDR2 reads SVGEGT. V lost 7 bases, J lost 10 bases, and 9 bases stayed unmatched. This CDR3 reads CASIPAGAGEQFF. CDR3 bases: TGTGCCAGCATTCCAGCGGGAGCGGGGGAGCAGTTCTTC.